This T cell receptor (beta chain) was captured in a study of patients and donors after allogeneic stem cell transplantation (dated by TCRdb to the early 2020s). In regard to this clonotype: Its specific antigen is unknown. No quality values exist for individual bases; no much larger clone is one base distant.

According to the germline V gene (reference sequence), CDR1 reads MNHEY and CDR2 reads SMNVEV. V sheds 2 bases and J sheds 7 bases, leaving 12 bases between their ends. The CDR3 runs 14 amino acids, cysteine and phenylalanine included. Only the CDR3 DNA stays, 42 bases, in frame from base 1. Libraries were built with RT-PCR. Sequencing used a NextSeq 550. In TCRdb, the public reads were trimmed at Q25 with fastp and aligned with MiXCR, with productive beta chains retained. Each entry merges the rows of one CDR3 protein and shows their most common DNA and genes. The sample includes some 880,000 distinct CDR3 sequences, with roughly 18% observed a single time. The leading ten clones occupy about 6% of the sample.

Sequencing was carried out using blood, either unsorted or a sorted T cell fraction (not recorded which). The chain uses TRBV27 and TRBJ1-5; a tentative D call is TRBD1 (6 bases match). This TCR derives from a human donor who was either an allogeneic HSCT recipient or a stem cell or donor lymphocyte infusion donor (not recorded which). It is not recorded whose cells these are; they may come from a transplant donor. CDR3 loop: CASSLMARGQPQHF. The DNA reads TGTGCCAGCAGTTTAATGGCCAGGGGACAGCCCCAGCATTTT.